This T cell receptor (beta chain) derives from a study of cytomegalovirus exposure and HLA in healthy donors. Study-wide findings and caveats: Per published reports, the classifier diagnosed cytomegalovirus status with high specificity and sensitivity.

Measured with immunoSEQ multiplex PCR; TCRdb has only the in-frame clones, and not every one. The table lists a few hundred thousand clones, roughly 91% of them singletons. Comment on this clone: Antigen specificity is unknown.

Germline CDR1 is MDHEN and CDR2 is SYDVKM. The CDR3 extends over 13 amino acids. Trimming cost V 3 bases and J 4 bases; bases outside gene matches: 2. The chain recombines TRBV28 with TRBJ1-2; 7 nucleotides agree with TRBD1. Sequences were obtained from PBMCs. This TCR derives from a young woman in good health and CMV-seronegative. The DNA of the CDR3 is TGTGCCAGCAGTTTGACAGGGACCTATGGCTACACCTTC. Protein sequence: CASSLTGTYGYTF.